This T cell receptor (beta chain) was retrieved from a study of PD-1 blockade in classical Hodgkin lymphoma (dated by TCRdb to 2018 to 2021). Describing the broader study: Nivolumab dosing was 3 mg/kg intravenously every 2 weeks, continuing until either disease progression or unacceptable toxicity. The study used TCR beta sequencing and CyTOF to define a peripheral blood immune signature of response to PD-1 blockade in classical Hodgkin lymphoma. Results the study describes overall, beyond this receptor: Trial patients achieving complete response had baseline diversity similar to newly diagnosed patients, whereas partial responders and progressors had significantly lower diversity. CD4+ but not CD8+ TCR diversity rose significantly by C4D1 (p=0.0027 vs p=0.16), most apparent in complete responders (p=0.02). Baseline TCR diversity was reported as lower in newly diagnosed patients than in healthy donors, and lower still in relapsed/refractory patients. Patients starting nivolumab less than 1 year after ASCT had lower diversity and were excluded from later analyses to avoid confounding by immune reconstitution. The study covered only a single clinical trial cohort, and the causes of the repertoire differences, possibly disease activity or prior therapy, were still not defined.

The Qiagen DNeasy kit was used to extract genomic DNA from unsorted PBMCs and from the negatively selected CD4+ and CD8+ fractions. TCR beta CDR3 regions were amplified by immunoSEQ multiplex PCR using primers annealing to V and J segments. A synthetic immune receptor repertoire was used to minimize amplification bias, and remaining bias was computationally removed after sequencing. Per the source publication's procedure: Custom Python scripts were used to quantify repertoire diversity as the Shannon entropy index. Unsorted, CD4+ and CD8+ repertoires were analyzed separately, except in combined analyses where CD4+ and CD8+ sequences were merged in silico. Clonal expansion was defined as a frequency increase of at least 2-fold after treatment compared with C1D1, and clones undetected at baseline were assigned a pseudocount of 0.5. Singleton clones were defined as clones with 0 or 1 copy at C1D1, and non-singleton clones were defined as clones with 2 or more copies. Clones expanded in unsorted samples were assigned a CD4+, CD8+ or unknown annotation through matching of protein sequences in sorted samples from the same patient. Wilcoxon tests were applied to paired samples to test diversity changes from C1D1 to C4D1. The table comes from immuneACCESS by way of TCRdb, which keeps in-frame sequences with V and J called. Part of the clones is missing from these tables; in studies checked, under half for an unresolved V gene and the rest for unknown reasons. The DNA was the basis for D and trimming; V, J and clone size are from that table. The sample table contains about 21,000 clones; only one count was recorded for 70% to 80% of them. Less than 20% of the sample is taken by the ten largest.

The table lists this clone with a few counts. Its antigen is currently not known. Per-nucleotide qualities are absent, and no much larger clonotype sits a single base away. The meaning of the sample's time point label: cycle 4 day 1 (C4D1), after 6 weeks of nivolumab. Every trial patient had relapsed after autologous stem cell transplantation, and cohorts A, B and C differed in prior brentuximab vedotin exposure. The trial cohort included fewer than 60 patients with relapsed/refractory classical Hodgkin lymphoma, and each patient had a best overall response of complete response, partial response or progressive disease. In the multi-cohort phase II CheckMate 205 trial, trial patients received single-agent nivolumab. An independent review committee assessed best overall response by applying the 2007 International Working Group response criteria. PBMCs from the trial were collected at three points: immediately before nivolumab initiation (C1D1), and during therapy at cycle 2 day 1 and cycle 4 day 1. Peripheral blood was collected in 8 mL Vacutainer Cell Preparation Tubes, from which PBMCs were isolated by centrifugation and then cryopreserved.

Measured from the cysteine to the phenylalanine, the CDR3 is 15 residues long. Only the CDR3 DNA is retained, 45 bases long and in frame from the first base. V loses 6 bases of germline sequence and J loses 3 bases, and the interval between the two ends is 16 bases. The germline V gene (reference sequence) supplies CDR1 SGHKS and CDR2 YYEKEE. The material sequenced was peripheral blood mononuclear cells (PBMCs), taken before the fourth cycle of nivolumab. The chain was built from TRBV5-5 and TRBJ1-5; a weak D assignment points to TRBD1 (6 bases agree). The sequence derives from a human donor with classical Hodgkin lymphoma. Here is the DNA: TGTGCCAGCACCCCGGGACACCGACTCAATCAGCCCCAGCATTTT. Its coded protein is CASTPGHRLNQPQHF.